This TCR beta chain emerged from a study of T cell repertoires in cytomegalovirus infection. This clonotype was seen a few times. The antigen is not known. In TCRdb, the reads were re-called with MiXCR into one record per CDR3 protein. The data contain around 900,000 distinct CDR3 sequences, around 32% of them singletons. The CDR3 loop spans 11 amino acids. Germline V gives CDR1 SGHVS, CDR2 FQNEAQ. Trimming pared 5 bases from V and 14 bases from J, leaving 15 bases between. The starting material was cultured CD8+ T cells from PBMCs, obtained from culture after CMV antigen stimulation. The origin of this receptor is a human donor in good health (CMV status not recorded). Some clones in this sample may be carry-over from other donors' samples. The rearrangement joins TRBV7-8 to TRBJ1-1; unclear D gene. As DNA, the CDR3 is TGTGCCAGCAGCGCGCCTGGGCCGCTGTTCTTT. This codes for CASSAPGPLFF.